The TCR beta chain described here comes from a study of response to subunit inactivated influenza vaccine. MiXCR, run by TCRdb on the RT-PCR reads, gives a single entry per CDR3 protein. The repertoire holds around 710,000 distinct CDR3 sequences, with 14% as singletons. The CDR3 is 16 residues long. V dropped 5 bases and J dropped 0; count of bases not matched to a gene: 7. Germline V lookup: CDR1 SGHDN, CDR2 FVKESK. Study results and limitations: Seasonal influenza vaccination, on each occasion, was suggested by the authors to recruit few new T cells.

Regarding this clonotype: As yet, its antigen is unknown.

The V call is TRBV14, the J call TRBJ2-1, with TRBD2 matching 7 bases. The origin of this receptor is a man between 50 and 59 years old who received an inactivated influenza vaccine. The specimen was PBMCs from blood, collected 14 days before vaccination. The CDR3 bases are TGTGCCAGCAGCAACCCTACTAGCGACTCCTACAATGAGCAGTTCTTC. It is translated as CASSNPTSDSYNEQFF.